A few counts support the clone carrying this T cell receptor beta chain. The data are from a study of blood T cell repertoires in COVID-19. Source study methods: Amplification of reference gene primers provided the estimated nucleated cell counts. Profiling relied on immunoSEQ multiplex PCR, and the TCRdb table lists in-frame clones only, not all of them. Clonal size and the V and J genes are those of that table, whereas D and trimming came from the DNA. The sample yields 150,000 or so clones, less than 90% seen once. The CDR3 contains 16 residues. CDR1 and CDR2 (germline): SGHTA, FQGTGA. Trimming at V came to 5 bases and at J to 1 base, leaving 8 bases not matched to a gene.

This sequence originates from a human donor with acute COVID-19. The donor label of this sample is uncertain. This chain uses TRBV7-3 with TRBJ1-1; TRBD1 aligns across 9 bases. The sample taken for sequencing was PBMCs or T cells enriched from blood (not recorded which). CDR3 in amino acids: CASSAGYRGRNTEAFF. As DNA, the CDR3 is TGTGCCAGCAGCGCGGGATACAGGGGGCGGAACACTGAAGCTTTCTTT.